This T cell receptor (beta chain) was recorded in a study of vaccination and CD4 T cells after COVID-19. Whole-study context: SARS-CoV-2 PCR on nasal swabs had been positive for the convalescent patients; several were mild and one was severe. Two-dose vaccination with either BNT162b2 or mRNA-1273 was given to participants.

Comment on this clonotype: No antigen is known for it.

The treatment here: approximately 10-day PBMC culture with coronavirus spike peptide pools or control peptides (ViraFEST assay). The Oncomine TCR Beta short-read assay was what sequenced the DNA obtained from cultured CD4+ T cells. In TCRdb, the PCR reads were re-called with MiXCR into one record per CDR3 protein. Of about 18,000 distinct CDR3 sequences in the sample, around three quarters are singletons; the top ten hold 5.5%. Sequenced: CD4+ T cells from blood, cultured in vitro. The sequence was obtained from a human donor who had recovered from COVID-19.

The CDR3 DNA reads as TGCAGTCAAACCCGGGGACGGACTACCTATAACTATGGCTACACCTTC. It specifies CSQTRGRTTYNYGYTF. The V and J genes are TRBV20-1 and TRBJ1-2; a possible D gene is TRBD1 (5 bases). The germline V and J ends were trimmed by 8 bases and 1 base, with 23 bases remaining between them. CDR1 and CDR2 from the germline V gene are DFQATT and SNEGSKA (reference sequence). CDR3 size: 16 residues.